These T cell receptor beta chains were read from a single sample in a study of shared clonotypes between healthy human individuals. The data were produced by immunoSEQ multiplex PCR, yet TCRdb's version contains in-frame clones alone and is incomplete. The table shows about 490,000 clones, with roughly 78% occurring only once. Sequenced sample: PBMCs. The receptors here all came from a woman between 40 and 55 years old in good health. Some clones in this sample may be carry-over from other donors' samples. Both conserved end residues are part of each CDR3. A D gene is named only where the DNA matches it firmly. Size is omitted from some rows. Given values are once, few, many or a class for expanded clones.

D	V	J	size	CDR3	DNA
.	TRBV7-2	TRBJ2-1	.	CASSLSGSGTYNEQFF	TGTGCCAGCAGCTTAAGTGGGAGCGGCACCTACAATGAGCAGTTCTTC
.	TRBV7-8	TRBJ2-7	few	CASREGLEQYF	TGTGCCAGCAGAGAAGGCCTCGAGCAGTACTTC
.	TRBV12-5	TRBJ1-2	once	CASGTGGGWDYTF	TGTGCTAGTGGTACCGGAGGGGGGTGGGACTACACCTTC
.	TRBV7-2	TRBJ2-7	.	CASSWQGPYEQYF	TGTGCCAGCAGCTGGCAGGGACCCTACGAGCAGTACTTC
.	TRBV5-6	TRBJ2-1	.	CASSQELDGSSYNEQFF	TGTGCCAGCAGCCAGGAACTCGACGGGAGCTCCTACAATGAGCAGTTCTTC
.	TRBV2	TRBJ1-5	few	CASSVKGISNQPQHF	TGTGCCAGCAGTGTAAAGGGCATTAGCAATCAGCCCCAGCATTTT
.	TRBV5-4	TRBJ2-7	.	CASSLGPPSSYEQYF	TGTGCCAGCAGCTTGGGGCCTCCGAGCTCCTACGAGCAGTACTTC
.	TRBV9	TRBJ1-2	.	CASSVGFDGYTF	TGTGCCAGCAGCGTAGGCTTTGACGGCTACACCTTC
.	TRBV11-2	TRBJ1-5	.	CASSLRGNGGNQPQHF	TGTGCCAGCAGCCTCCGGGGGAACGGTGGCAATCAGCCCCAGCATTTT
TRBD2	TRBV6-1	TRBJ2-1	.	CASSEGLAGGNEQFF	TGTGCCAGCAGTGAAGGACTAGCGGGAGGAAATGAGCAGTTCTTC
.	TRBV5-1	TRBJ2-5	.	CASSRDTEETQYF	TGCGCCAGCAGCCGGGACACGGAGGAGACCCAGTACTTC
.	TRBV5-4	TRBJ2-2	.	CASSLPAANTGELFF	TGTGCCAGCAGCTTGCCGGCCGCGAACACCGGGGAGCTGTTTTTT
TRBD2	TRBV9	TRBJ2-5	.	CASTLTSGRHETQYF	TGTGCCAGCACCCTGACTAGCGGGAGGCATGAGACCCAGTACTTC
.	TRBV9	TRBJ2-1	.	CASSGQDSLNNEQFF	TGTGCCAGCAGCGGCCAGGACTCCTTGAACAATGAGCAGTTCTTC
.	TRBV7-2	TRBJ2-3	.	CASSFYTDTQYF	TGTGCCAGCAGCTTCTACACAGATACGCAGTATTTT
.	TRBV2	TRBJ1-5	.	CASRRENSNQPQHF	TGTGCCAGCAGGAGGGAAAATAGCAATCAGCCCCAGCATTTT
TRBD2	TRBV5-1	TRBJ2-5	few	CASSLGGGSRETQYF	TGCGCCAGCAGCTTGGGGGGCGGGAGTAGAGAGACCCAGTACTTC
.	TRBV11-2	TRBJ1-1	few	CASSFFRDTLTNTEAFF	TGTGCCAGCAGCTTCTTCCGGGACACCCTTACTAACACTGAAGCTTTCTTT
.	TRBV19	TRBJ2-1	.	CASSSLDLYNEQFF	TGTGCCAGTAGTAGTTTGGACCTCTACAATGAGCAGTTCTTC
.	TRBV5-1	TRBJ1-5	.	CASSQDGNQPQHF	TGCGCCAGCAGCCAAGATGGGAATCAGCCCCAGCATTTT
TRBD1	TRBV18	TRBJ1-5	.	CASSPQGANQPQHF	TGTGCCAGCTCACCACAGGGGGCGAACCAGCCCCAGCATTTT
.	TRBV9	TRBJ1-5	.	CASSDGENQPQHF	TGTGCCAGCAGCGATGGAGAAAATCAGCCCCAGCATTTT
TRBD2	TRBV27	TRBJ2-3	.	CASSSSLTSGIIHTQYF	TGTGCCAGCAGTTCTTCTTTGACTAGCGGGATCATACATACGCAGTATTTT
.	TRBV6-5	TRBJ2-2	.	CASSQQGGTGELFF	TGTGCCAGCAGCCAGCAGGGTGGCACCGGGGAGCTGTTTTTT
TRBD1	TRBV2	TRBJ2-2	.	CASSLDRGSTGELFF	TGTGCCAGCAGCCTAGACAGGGGAAGCACCGGGGAGCTGTTTTTT
.	TRBV14	TRBJ2-5	.	CASGIGGTQYF	TGTGCCAGCGGGATTGGAGGGACCCAGTACTTC
TRBD2	TRBV6-1	TRBJ2-7	.	CASTETSGIQYEQYF	TGTGCCAGCACTGAAACTAGCGGGATTCAATACGAGCAGTACTTC
TRBD2	TRBV11-1	TRBJ2-1	.	CASSLDMRREFEQFF	TGTGCCAGCAGCTTAGACATGAGGCGGGAGTTTGAGCAGTTCTTC
TRBD2	TRBV9	TRBJ2-1	.	CASSVGLATGEQFF	TGTGCCAGCAGCGTGGGACTAGCGACGGGTGAGCAGTTCTTC
TRBD1	TRBV4-2	TRBJ2-7	.	CASSQQQGTYEQYF	TGTGCCAGCAGCCAACAACAGGGGACCTACGAGCAGTACTTC
.	TRBV2	TRBJ2-3	.	CASRSRTATDTQYF	TGTGCCAGCAGATCTAGGACAGCCACAGATACGCAGTATTTT
.	TRBV4-1	TRBJ2-1	.	CASSLFPVGYSYNEQFF	TGCGCCAGCAGCCTCTTCCCTGTGGGGTACTCCTACAATGAGCAGTTCTTC
.	TRBV11-1	TRBJ2-5	many	CASSLLGGQETQYF	TGTGCCAGCAGCTTACTGGGGGGCCAAGAGACCCAGTACTTC
.	TRBV29-1	TRBJ2-1	once	CSVEIAAYNEQFF	TGCAGCGTTGAGATAGCGGCCTACAATGAGCAGTTCTTC
.	TRBV13	TRBJ2-7	.	CASSLDFRSYEQYF	TGTGCCAGCAGCCTGGACTTTCGCTCCTACGAGCAGTACTTC
.	TRBV18	TRBJ2-3	once	CASSPFAGASTDTQYF	TGTGCCAGCTCACCATTTGCGGGGGCGAGCACAGATACGCAGTATTTT
.	TRBV5-1	TRBJ2-7	.	CASSLGGPFDYEQYF	TGCGCCAGCAGCTTGGGGGGGCCTTTTGACTACGAGCAGTACTTC
.	TRBV30	TRBJ1-2	.	CAGRVYGYTF	TGTGCCGGGCGCGTGTATGGCTACACCTTC
.	TRBV1	TRBJ2-1	many	CTSSQAGGFGSYNEQFF	TGCACCAGCAGCCAAGCCGGGGGCTTTGGGTCCTACAATGAGCAGTTCTTC
TRBD1	TRBV19	TRBJ1-5	few	CASSISGTAYNQPQHF	TGTGCCAGTAGTATCTCAGGGACAGCTTACAATCAGCCCCAGCATTTT
.	TRBV7-2	TRBJ2-5	.	CASSLIGPRETQYF	TGTGCCAGCAGCTTAATCGGACCCCGGGAGACCCAGTACTTC